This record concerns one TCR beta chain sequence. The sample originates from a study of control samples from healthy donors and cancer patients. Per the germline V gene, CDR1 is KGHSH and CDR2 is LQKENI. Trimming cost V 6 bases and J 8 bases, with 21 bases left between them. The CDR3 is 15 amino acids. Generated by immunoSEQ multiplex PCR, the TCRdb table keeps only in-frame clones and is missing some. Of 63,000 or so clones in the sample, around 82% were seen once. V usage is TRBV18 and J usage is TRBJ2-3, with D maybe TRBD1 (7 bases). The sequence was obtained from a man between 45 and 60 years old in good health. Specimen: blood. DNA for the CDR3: TGTGCCAGCTCCCTCCAGGGGGGTCAAATTGGTACGCAGTATTTT. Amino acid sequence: CASSLQGGQIGTQYF. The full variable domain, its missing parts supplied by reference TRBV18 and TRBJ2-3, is NAGVMQNPRHLVRRRGQEARLRCSPMKGHSHVYWYRQLPEEGLKFMVYLQKENIIDESGMPKERFSAEFPKEGPSILRIQQVVRGDSAAYFCASSLQGGQIGTQYFGPGTRLTVL.